This T cell receptor (beta chain) comes out of a study of Ad26.COV2.S vaccination and SARS-CoV-2 variants. General observations from the study: Total responses of T cells may have been underestimated by the analyses of TCR breadth and depth. Vaccinees showed greater spike-specific TCR breadth than placebo recipients. Reportedly, spike-specific CD8+ and CD4+ T cell responses achieved substantial breadth once vaccination had taken place.

On this clone: Its antigen is not known.

The V and J ends lost 0 bases and 9 bases respectively, with 21 bases between them. The CDR3 length is 17 residues. The germline gives CDR1 MGHRA, CDR2 YSYEKL. The table came from immunoSEQ multiplex PCR; TCRdb's copy has only in-frame clones and leaves some out. Among about 350,000 clones, roughly nine tenths were seen once, and the ten largest hold about 3.8%. The V call is TRBV4-1, the J call TRBJ2-4; D is possibly TRBD1 (5 bases). The clonotype originates from a human donor who had recovered from COVID-19. The starting material was peripheral blood, obtained after recovery from COVID-19. This CDR3 is CASSQETETVRMGIQYF. The CDR3 coding sequence is TGCGCCAGCAGCCAAGAAACGGAGACAGTGCGAATGGGCATTCAGTACTTC.